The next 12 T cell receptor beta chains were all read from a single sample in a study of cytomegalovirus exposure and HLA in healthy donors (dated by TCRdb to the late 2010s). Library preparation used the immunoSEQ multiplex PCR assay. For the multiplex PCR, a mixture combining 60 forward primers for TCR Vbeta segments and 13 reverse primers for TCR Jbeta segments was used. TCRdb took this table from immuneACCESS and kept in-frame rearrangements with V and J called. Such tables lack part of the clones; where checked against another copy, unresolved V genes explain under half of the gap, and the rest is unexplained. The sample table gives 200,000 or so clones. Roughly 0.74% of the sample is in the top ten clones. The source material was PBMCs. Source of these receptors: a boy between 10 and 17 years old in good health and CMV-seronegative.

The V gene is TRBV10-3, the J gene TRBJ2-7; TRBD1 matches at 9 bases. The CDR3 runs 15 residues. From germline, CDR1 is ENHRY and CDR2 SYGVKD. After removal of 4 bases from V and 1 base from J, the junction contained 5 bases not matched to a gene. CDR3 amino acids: CAISGYGTGSYEQYF. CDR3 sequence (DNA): TGTGCCATCAGTGGATATGGGACAGGGTCCTACGAGCAGTACTTC.

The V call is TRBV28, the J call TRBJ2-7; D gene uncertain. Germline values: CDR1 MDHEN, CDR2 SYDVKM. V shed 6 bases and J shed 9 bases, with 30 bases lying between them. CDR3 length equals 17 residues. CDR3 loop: CASSRGRHSAPSFGQYF. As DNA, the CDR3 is TGTGCCAGCAGCCGAGGAAGGCACTCCGCGCCCTCCTTCGGGCAGTACTTC.

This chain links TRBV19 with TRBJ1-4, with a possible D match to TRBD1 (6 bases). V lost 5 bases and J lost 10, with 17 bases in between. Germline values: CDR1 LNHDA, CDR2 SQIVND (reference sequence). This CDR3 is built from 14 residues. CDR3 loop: CASSEGGAVVKLFF. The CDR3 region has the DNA TGTGCCAGTAGTGAGGGGGGGGCCGTGGTAAAACTGTTTTTT. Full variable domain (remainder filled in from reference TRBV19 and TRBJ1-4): DGGITQSPKYLFRKEGQNVTLSCEQNLNHDAMYWYRQDPGQGLRLIYYSQIVNDFQKGDIAEGYSVSREKKESFPLTVTSAQKNPTAFYLCASSEGGAVVKLFFGSGTQLSVL.

CDR3: CASSPPSGGRSYEQYF. In DNA, the CDR3 is TGTGCCAGCTCACCACCGAGCGGGGGGAGATCCTACGAGCAGTACTTC. This chain connects TRBV18 to TRBJ2-7; 9 bases fit TRBD2. The J segment lost 1 base and the V segment lost 0 bases, leaving 4 bases of the junction unmatched. The germline CDR1 and CDR2 sequences are KGHSH and LQKENI. The CDR3 length is 16 residues. The variable domain in full, with the rest retrieved from reference TRBV18 and TRBJ2-7, is NAGVMQNPRHLVRRRGQEARLRCSPMKGHSHVYWYRQLPEEGLKFMVYLQKENIIDESGMPKERFSAEFPKEGPSILRIQQVVRGDSAAYFCASSPPSGGRSYEQYFGPGTRLTVT.

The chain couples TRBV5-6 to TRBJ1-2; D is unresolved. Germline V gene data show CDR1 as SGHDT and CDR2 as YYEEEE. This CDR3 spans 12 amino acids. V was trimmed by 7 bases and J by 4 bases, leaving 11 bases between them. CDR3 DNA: TGTGCCAGCTCCCGTTCCAGCTATGGCTACACCTTC. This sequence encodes CASSRSSYGYTF.

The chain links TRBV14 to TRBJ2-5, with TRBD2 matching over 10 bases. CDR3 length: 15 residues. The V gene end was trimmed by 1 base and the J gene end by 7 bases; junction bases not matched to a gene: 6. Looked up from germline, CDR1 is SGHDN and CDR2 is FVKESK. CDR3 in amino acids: CASSQGSSGGRTQYF. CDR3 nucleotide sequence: TGTGCCAGCAGCCAAGGGTCTAGCGGGGGTCGGACCCAGTACTTC.

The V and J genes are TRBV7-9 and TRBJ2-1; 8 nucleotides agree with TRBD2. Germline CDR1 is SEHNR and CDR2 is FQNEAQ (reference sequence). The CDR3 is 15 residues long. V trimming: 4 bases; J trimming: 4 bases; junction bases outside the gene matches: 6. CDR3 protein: CASSSRGGAYNEQFF. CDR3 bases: TGTGCCAGCAGCTCACGGGGGGGGGCTTACAATGAGCAGTTCTTC.

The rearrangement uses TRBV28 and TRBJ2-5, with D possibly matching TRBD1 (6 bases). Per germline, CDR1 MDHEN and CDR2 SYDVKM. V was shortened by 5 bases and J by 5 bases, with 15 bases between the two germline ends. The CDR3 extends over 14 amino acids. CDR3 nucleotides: TGTGCCAGCAGTGACAGGCTCCAGGAGGAGACCCAGTACTTC. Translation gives CASSDRLQEETQYF.

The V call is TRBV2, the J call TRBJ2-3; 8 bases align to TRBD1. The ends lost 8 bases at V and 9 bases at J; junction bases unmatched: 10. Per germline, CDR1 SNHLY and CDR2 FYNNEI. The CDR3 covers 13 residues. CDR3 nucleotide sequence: TGTGCCAGCGAGTCGCAGGGGGCTGACACGCAGTATTTT. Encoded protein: CASESQGADTQYF.

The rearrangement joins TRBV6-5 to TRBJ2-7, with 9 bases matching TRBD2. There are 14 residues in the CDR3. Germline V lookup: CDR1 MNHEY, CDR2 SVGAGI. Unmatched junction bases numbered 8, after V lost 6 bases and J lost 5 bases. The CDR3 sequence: CASSRSGGSHEQYF. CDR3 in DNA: TGTGCCAGCAGCCGTAGCGGGGGTTCCCACGAGCAGTACTTC.

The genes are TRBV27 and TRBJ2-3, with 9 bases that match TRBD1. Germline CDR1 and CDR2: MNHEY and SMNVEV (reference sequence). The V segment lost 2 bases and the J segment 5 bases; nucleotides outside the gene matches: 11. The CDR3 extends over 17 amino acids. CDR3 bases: TGTGCCAGCAGTTTAAGAGAAACAGGGGGCGCGAAAGATACGCAGTATTTT. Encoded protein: CASSLRETGGAKDTQYF.

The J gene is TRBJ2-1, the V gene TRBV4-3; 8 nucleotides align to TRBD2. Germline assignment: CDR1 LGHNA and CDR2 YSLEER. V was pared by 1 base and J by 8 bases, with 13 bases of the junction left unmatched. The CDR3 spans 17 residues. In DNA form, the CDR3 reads TGCGCCAGCAGCCAAGGGGCGAGGCTAGCGGGTGGGGATGAGCAGTTCTTC. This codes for CASSQGARLAGGDEQFF.